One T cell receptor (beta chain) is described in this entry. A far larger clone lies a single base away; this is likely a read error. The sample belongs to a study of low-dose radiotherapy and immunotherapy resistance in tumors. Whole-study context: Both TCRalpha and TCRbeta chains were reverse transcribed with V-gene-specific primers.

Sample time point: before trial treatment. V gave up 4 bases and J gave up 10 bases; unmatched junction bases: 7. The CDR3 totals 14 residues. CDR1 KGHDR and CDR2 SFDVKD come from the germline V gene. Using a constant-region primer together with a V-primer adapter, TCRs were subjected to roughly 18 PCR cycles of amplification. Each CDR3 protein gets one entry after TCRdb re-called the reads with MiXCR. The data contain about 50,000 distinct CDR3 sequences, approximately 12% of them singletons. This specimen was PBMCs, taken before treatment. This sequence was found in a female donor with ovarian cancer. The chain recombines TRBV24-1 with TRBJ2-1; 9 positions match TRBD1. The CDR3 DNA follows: TGTGCCACCAGTGACAGGGACAGGGAGCACGAGCAGTTCTTC. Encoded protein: CATSDRDREHEQFF.